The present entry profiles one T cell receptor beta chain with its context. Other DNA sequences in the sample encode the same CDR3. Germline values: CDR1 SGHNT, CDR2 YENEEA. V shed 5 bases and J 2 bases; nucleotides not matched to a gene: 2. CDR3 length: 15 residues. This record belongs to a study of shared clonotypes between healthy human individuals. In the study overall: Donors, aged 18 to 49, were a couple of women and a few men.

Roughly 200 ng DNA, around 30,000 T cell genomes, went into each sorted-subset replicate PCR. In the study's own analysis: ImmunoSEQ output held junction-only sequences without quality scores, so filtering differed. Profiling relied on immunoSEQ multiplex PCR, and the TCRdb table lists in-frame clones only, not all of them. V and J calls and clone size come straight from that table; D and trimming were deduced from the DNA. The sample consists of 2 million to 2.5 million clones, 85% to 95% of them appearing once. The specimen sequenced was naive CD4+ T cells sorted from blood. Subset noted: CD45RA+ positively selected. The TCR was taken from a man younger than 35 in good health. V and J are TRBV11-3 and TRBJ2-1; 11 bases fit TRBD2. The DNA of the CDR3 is TGTGCCAGCAGCAGTAGCGGGGGGGCCTACAATGAGCAGTTCTTC. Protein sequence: CASSSSGGAYNEQFF.